The present T cell receptor beta chain was sequenced within a study of T cell clones after liver transplantation (dated by TCRdb to between 2018 and 2021). Concerning the study at large: Samples were obtained from ITN030ST, a randomized trial in which withdrawal of immunosuppression was attempted within 2 years of liver transplantation. As an antigen-independent comparator for donor-reactive sequences, third party-reactive TCRbeta sequences were also identified from pre-transplant MLRs. Donor-reactive T cell clones were identified using TCRbeta sequencing after a pre-transplant mixed lymphocyte reaction and were then followed in post-transplant blood. Subjects received no induction therapy and standard immunosuppression until randomization at 12-24 months post-transplant. Blood samples were taken pre-transplant, pre-randomization before withdrawal, and post-randomization after full withdrawal or failed withdrawal. Three of the eight recipients were HCV-positive; the others were transplanted for non-autoimmune, non-viral indications. Tolerance was defined as complete withdrawal of immunosuppression for at least one year without a rise in liver enzymes beyond twice the upper limit of normal. The study cohort included 8 liver transplant recipients, of whom 3 were classified as tolerant and 5 as non-tolerant. Broad study findings and their caveats: A greater decline was seen for donor-reactive sequences than for third party-reactive sequences, suggesting partial antigen-specific deletion unrelated to withdrawal success. In most of the 8 subjects, regardless of tolerance or HCV status, circulating donor-reactive CD4 TCRbeta sequences dropped significantly post-transplant. Without allograft tissue specimens, donor-reactive T cells may have migrated into the graft rather than being deleted. When repertoire turnover was accounted for, significantly reduced detection of donor-reactive sequences was found in 7 of 8 subjects for CD4 and in 8 of 8 subjects for CD8. In a couple of subjects, low numbers of available donor cells limited the measurable donor-reactive repertoire. Because of small, heterogeneous patient numbers and non-standardized post-transplant time points, the conclusions were only preliminary.

Using immunoSEQ, frozen genomic DNA was subjected to high-throughput TCRbeta CDR3 sequencing, a process that included PCR amplification, mapping, bias correction and internal controls. The published analysis was carried out like this. Productive rearrangements were retained, and unique TCRbeta sequences were defined by the CDR3 nucleotide sequence together with the V and J gene. Donor-reactive sequences required at least 5-fold expansion in CFSE-low cells versus unstimulated pre-transplant cells and at least 0.01% frequency. Minimum frequency thresholds were set for each subject based on the unstimulated sample with the lowest template count, ensuring at least 90% detection power. Jensen-Shannon divergence between the top 1000 TCRbeta sequences after and before transplant was used to measure repertoire turnover. Two-sided Fisher's exact tests were used to test for changes in how often donor-reactive sequences were detected. TCRdb re-hosts the immuneACCESS table, in-frame sequences only. Its copies lack some clones; in the studies checked, an unresolved V gene accounts for under half of them, and the cause for the rest is not known. That table furnishes V, J and clone size, whereas the DNA furnished D and trimming. Recorded for this sample are 50,000 to 55,000 clones; approximately 71% of them occurred a single time. Of the sample, 9.5% to 10% falls within the top ten clones.

The junction shows trimming of 4 bases on V and 2 bases on J, and the gene matches do not reach 8 bases of it. CDR1 and CDR2 are read off the germline V gene as SGDLS and YYNGEE. Including the terminal cysteine and phenylalanine, the CDR3 comprises 16 residues. Only CDR3 DNA remains: 48 bases, in frame from the first base. This clone was observed once. This clone's antigen is unknown. No base qualities exist here, and no much larger clone lies one base off it. Thawed unstimulated PBMCs were stained for CD3, CD4 and CD8 and FACS-sorted into CD3+CD4+ and CD3+CD8+ populations. All 8 studied subjects were randomized to withdrawal of immunosuppression. The Qiagen DNeasy Blood and Tissue Kit was used for genomic DNA isolation.

Material: CD4+ T cells from blood, obtained more than 52 months after liver transplant. The chain couples TRBV9 to TRBJ2-7; 11 central bases correspond to TRBD2. This TCR was recovered from a human patient who received a liver transplant. It is possible that, after a transplant, some T cells come from the graft donor. The CDR3 region has the sequence CASSTRSGGVTYEQYF. The DNA sequence is given as TGTGCCAGCAGCACACGTAGCGGGGGGGTGACCTACGAGCAGTACTTC.